The 3 T cell receptor beta chains reported below all come from one sample, sequenced in a study of T cell clonality in common variable immunodeficiency. Only in-frame clones appear in the TCRdb table, and some are missing; sequencing was by immunoSEQ multiplex PCR. Observed are some 80,000 clones, no singletons, with the top ten taking around 0.82%. The specimen was peripheral blood mononuclear cells. These receptors were collected from a person aged 18 to 70 in good health.

This clone was counted many times. Read data end 3 residues before the CDR3 end; the end is taken from the germline J gene. The chain recombines TRBV19 with TRBJ2-1; D ambiguous. CDR3 length: 15 residues. V was trimmed by 3 bases and J by 2 bases, leaving 11 bases between them. The germline gives CDR1 LNHDA, CDR2 SQIVND (reference sequence). The CDR3 bases that were read are TGTGCCAGTAGTATCAGCCTAGTTGCCTACAATGAG. Encoded protein: CASSISLVAYNE. The CDR3 in its entirety is CASSISLVAYNEQFF.

This clone was recorded many times. The read ends 3 residues early relative to the CDR3; the germline J gene fills the gap. This chain joins TRBV20-1 and TRBJ2-7; TRBD2 matches 11 bases. The V segment lost 5 bases and the J segment 2 bases; nucleotides outside the gene matches: 5. This CDR3 has 14 amino acids. Germline V gene sequence: CDR1 DFQATT, CDR2 SNEGSKA (reference sequence). The CDR3 spells CSAGVAGGTYEQYF. The CDR3 DNA, read in part, is TGCAGTGCTGGGGTAGCGGGAGGGACCTACGAG.

This clone was observed many times. The DNA ends 3 residues before the CDR3 does, and the rest of the CDR3 is filled in from the germline J gene. The chain is built from TRBV20-1 and TRBJ2-4, with 13 bases that match TRBD2. V lost 5 bases, J lost 1 base, and 8 bases stayed unmatched. The CDR3 totals 17 residues. CDR1 is DFQATT, CDR2 SNEGSKA, per germline (reference sequence). CDR3: CSARTSGSIWAKNIQYF. The CDR3 bases that were read are TGCAGTGCTCGGACTAGCGGGAGCATTTGGGCCAAAAACATT.